Listed below are T cell receptor beta chains from one sample, sequenced in a study of T cell repertoires in cytomegalovirus infection. TCRdb reprocessed the reads via MiXCR and lists one record per CDR3 protein. The sample consists of some 97,000 distinct CDR3 sequences, 23% of them appearing once. The source material was CD8+ T cells from PBMCs. These receptors all stem from a human donor in good health (CMV status not recorded). Some clones in this sample may be carry-over from other donors' samples. Each CDR3 is given with its conserved first and last residue. The D gene is left open where the match is weak. The size entry is marked missing in some rows and otherwise reads once, few, many or a size class.

V	D	J	size	DNA	CDR3
TRBV7-2	.	TRBJ2-5	many	TGTGCCAGCAGCTTAGGGGGCTGGGGGCAAGAGACCCAGTACTTC	CASSLGGWGQETQYF
TRBV7-7	TRBD2	TRBJ2-2	.	TGTGCTAGCAGCTTGGGACTAGCGGACGGGGAGCTGTTTTTT	CASSLGLADGELFF
TRBV11-2	TRBD1	TRBJ1-1	.	TGTGCCAGCAGCCCCATGACAGGGATGAACACTGAAGCTTTCTTT	CASSPMTGMNTEAFF
TRBV20-1	.	TRBJ2-1	few	TGCAGTGCTAGAGACACGGTTTCGGACTACAATGAGCAGTTCTTC	CSARDTVSDYNEQFF
TRBV29-1	.	TRBJ1-2	.	TGCAGCGTTGAAGGGGGCGTCGGACAAAACTATGGCTACACCTTC	CSVEGGVGQNYGYTF
TRBV7-2	.	TRBJ1-5	few	TGTGCCAGCAGCTTAGGCTATCGACTCAATCAGCCCCAGCATTTT	CASSLGYRLNQPQHF
TRBV7-2	.	TRBJ2-7	many	TGTGCCAGCAGATCGGGCCGTACCTACGAGCAGTACTTC	CASRSGRTYEQYF
TRBV15	.	TRBJ1-5	.	TGTGCCACCAGCAGCGAGAGGTATAGCAATCAGCCCCAGCATTTT	CATSSERYSNQPQHF
TRBV7-9	.	TRBJ2-7	few	TGTGCCAGCAGCCCCCCCAGTGGCTACGAGCAGTACTTC	CASSPPSGYEQYF
TRBV29-1	.	TRBJ1-1	.	TGCAGCGTTGATGCGGGCAGTCCGATGAACACTGAAGCTTTCTTT	CSVDAGSPMNTEAFF
TRBV12-3/TRBV12-4	.	TRBJ1-4	few	TGTGCCAGCAGGGAGGGAAGTAATGAAAAACTGTTTTTT	CASREGSNEKLFF
TRBV4-3	TRBD2	TRBJ2-3	medium-sized	TGCGCCAGCAGCCAAGATCTTATGCGGGAGGAGGTTTGGGATACGCAGTATTTT	CASSQDLMREEVWDTQYF
TRBV7-8	.	TRBJ1-5	many	TGTGCCAGCAGCCCAGCTGGTAGTCAGCCCCAGCATTTT	CASSPAGSQPQHF
TRBV7-3	TRBD1	TRBJ2-1	.	TGTGCCAGCAGCCACCCCGGGACAGGGCTCGGTGAGCAGTTCTTC	CASSHPGTGLGEQFF
TRBV7-9	TRBD1	TRBJ2-3	.	TGTGCCAGCAGCCCTACAGGGGGCACGATCACAGATACGCAGTATTTT	CASSPTGGTITDTQYF
TRBV19	.	TRBJ1-1	.	TGTGCCAGTAGTTCACGGGACTTAGCTGAAGCTTTCTTT	CASSSRDLAEAFF